This paragraph reports one T cell receptor beta chain. Antigen unknown. Trimming at V came to 0 bases and at J to 7 bases, leaving 4 bases not matched to a gene. There are 15 residues in the CDR3. CDR1 and CDR2 (germline): SGDLS, YYNGEE. The record originates from a study of T-cell memory formation after mild COVID-19. Overall study results and limits: Researchers found some responding clones in pre-infection memory, a sign that cross-reactive memory joined. Mainly in CM and EM were contracting CD4+ clones; CD8+ were in EMRA.

After 5'RACE with constant-segment primers, TCR alpha and TCR beta cDNA libraries carrying sample barcodes and UMIs were obtained. One entry per CDR3 protein, called by TCRdb with MiXCR from the 5' RACE reads. The profile shows 300,000 to 400,000 distinct CDR3 sequences, around a fifth of them singletons. Specimen: PBMCs or a T cell subset sorted from them (not recorded which). This rearrangement joins TRBV9 to TRBJ2-2; TRBD1 matches 9 bases. The receptor's source is an adult woman who had mild COVID-19 (a few samples of this study predate the infection). Cell type and time point are not known. The CDR3: CASSVVGQGYGELFF. CDR3 bases: TGTGCCAGCAGCGTAGTGGGACAGGGCTACGGGGAGCTGTTTTTT.